This T cell receptor (beta chain) emerged from a study of cytomegalovirus exposure and HLA in healthy donors. Broader study findings: What was likely a sequencing artifact was a cluster of highly shared sequence variants. The study designated around 150 TCR beta chains cytomegalovirus-associated. Of the V segments, some could not be distinguished, including TRBV6-2 and TRBV6-3, and were excluded. The authors reported that TCR beta sequences could predict HLA-A and HLA-B alleles. These predictions were accurate for most subjects in the first cohort.

Germline V lookup: CDR1 MNHEY, CDR2 SVGAGI. This CDR3 comprises 15 residues. V was pared by 0 bases and J by 1 base, with 2 bases of the junction left unmatched. PCR was performed using 60 Vbeta and 13 Jbeta primers. The table came from immunoSEQ multiplex PCR; TCRdb's copy has only in-frame clones and leaves some out. This sample has approximately 100,000 clones; more than 60% occur once, and the top ten carry 2.7%. Comment on this clone: Antigen: not known.

The origin of this receptor is a female donor in good health and CMV-seronegative. The V gene is TRBV6-5, the J gene TRBJ1-1; 7 bases map to TRBD1. Sequencing was performed on PBMCs. Here the CDR3 reads CASSYSWDRNTEAFF. CDR3 nucleotides: TGTGCCAGCAGTTACTCCTGGGACAGGAACACTGAAGCTTTCTTT.